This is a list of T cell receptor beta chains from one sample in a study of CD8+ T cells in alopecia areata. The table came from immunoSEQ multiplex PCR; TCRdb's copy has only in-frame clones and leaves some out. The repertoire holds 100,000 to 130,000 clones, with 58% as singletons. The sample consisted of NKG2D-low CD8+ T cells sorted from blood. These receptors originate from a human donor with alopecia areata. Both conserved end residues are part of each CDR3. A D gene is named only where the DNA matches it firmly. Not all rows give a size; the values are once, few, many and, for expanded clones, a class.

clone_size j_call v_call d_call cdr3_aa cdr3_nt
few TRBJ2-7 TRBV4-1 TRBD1 CASSQLGPLGQGSISGYYEQYF TGCGCCAGCAGCCAGTTGGGCCCTCTGGGACAGGGGTCAATAAGCGGATACTACGAGCAGTACTTC
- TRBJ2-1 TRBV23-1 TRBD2 CASSPSSSGRCNEQFF TGCGCCAGCAGTCCAAGCAGTAGCGGGAGATGCAATGAGCAGTTCTTC
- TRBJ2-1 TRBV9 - CASSGGQYWYEQFF TGTGCCAGCAGCGGAGGACAGTACTGGTATGAGCAGTTCTTC
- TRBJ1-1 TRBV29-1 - CSAPGIMNTEAFF TGCAGCGCCCCAGGGATCATGAACACTGAAGCTTTCTTT
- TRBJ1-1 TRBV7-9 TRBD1 CASSKTGTKNTEAFF TGTGCCAGCAGTAAGACAGGGACAAAGAACACTGAAGCTTTCTTT
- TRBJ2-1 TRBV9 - CASSPHQGLPNEQFF TGTGCCAGCAGCCCCCACCAGGGCCTCCCCAATGAGCAGTTCTTC
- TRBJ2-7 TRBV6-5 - CASSEGWTYEQYF TGTGCCAGCAGTGAGGGTTGGACCTACGAGCAGTACTTC
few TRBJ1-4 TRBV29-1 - CSVEVTRELAEGYGKLFF TGCAGCGTTGAAGTGACGAGAGAATTGGCGGAAGGGTATGGAAAACTGTTTTTT
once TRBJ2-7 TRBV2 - CASRGKRDEQYF TGTGCCAGCAGGGGAAAGAGAGACGAGCAGTACTTC
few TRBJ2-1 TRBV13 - CAIGTAGNEQFF TGTGCCATCGGGACAGCGGGAAATGAGCAGTTCTTC
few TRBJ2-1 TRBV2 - CAEGGTRGQFF TGTGCCGAAGGAGGGACGCGGGGGCAGTTCTTC
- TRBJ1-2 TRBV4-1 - CASSQETHENYGYTF TGCGCCAGCAGCCAAGAGACACATGAGAACTATGGCTACACCTTC
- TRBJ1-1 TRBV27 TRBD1 CASSLGQVNTEAFF TGTGCCAGCAGTCTGGGACAGGTGAACACTGAAGCTTTCTTT
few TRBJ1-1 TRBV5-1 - CASSEGGLHTEAFF TGCGCCAGCAGCGAAGGGGGTCTGCACACTGAAGCTTTCTTT
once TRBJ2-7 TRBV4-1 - CASSQVGQSLHEQYF TGCGCCAGCAGCCAAGTGGGACAATCTCTCCACGAGCAGTACTTC
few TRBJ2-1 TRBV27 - CASSLLTASSYNEQFF TGTGCCAGCAGTTTATTGACAGCGAGCTCCTACAATGAGCAGTTCTTC
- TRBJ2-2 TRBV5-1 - CASSLAGGKNTGELFF TGCGCCAGCAGCTTGGCCGGCGGAAAGAACACCGGGGAGCTGTTTTTT
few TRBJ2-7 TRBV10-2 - CASSPSSSYEQYF TGCGCCAGCAGTCCCTCCAGCTCCTACGAGCAGTACTTC
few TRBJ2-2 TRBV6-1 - CASNSWLGGTGELFF TGTGCCAGCAACTCCTGGTTAGGGGGCACCGGGGAGCTGTTTTTT
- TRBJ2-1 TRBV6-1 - CASLYNEQFF TGTGCCAGCCTCTACAATGAGCAGTTCTTC
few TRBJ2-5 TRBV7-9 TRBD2 CASSLEGSGKTQYF TGTGCCAGCAGCTTAGAGGGTAGCGGGAAGACCCAGTACTTC
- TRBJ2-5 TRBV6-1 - CASPLQQGVGETQYF TGTGCCAGCCCTCTCCAACAGGGAGTAGGGGAGACCCAGTACTTC
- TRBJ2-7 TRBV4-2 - CASSQDRDKYF TGTGCCAGCAGCCAAGATCGGGACAAGTACTTC
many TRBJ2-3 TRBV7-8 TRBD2 CASSARLAYSPDTQYF TGTGCCAGCAGCGCCAGACTAGCATATAGTCCAGATACGCAGTATTTT
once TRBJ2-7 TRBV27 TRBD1 CASRRSGTGGDEQYF TGTGCCAGCAGGCGATCCGGGACAGGGGGCGACGAGCAGTACTTC
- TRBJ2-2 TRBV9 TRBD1 CASSIGQGALGTGELFF TGTGCCAGCAGCATAGGACAGGGGGCTTTAGGGACCGGGGAGCTGTTTTTT
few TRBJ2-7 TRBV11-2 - CASTLGAGDPEQYF TGTGCCAGCACCCTGGGGGCGGGAGACCCCGAGCAGTACTTC
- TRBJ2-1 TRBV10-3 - CAISEPATVPYNEQFF TGTGCCATCAGTGAGCCCGCTACCGTTCCCTACAATGAGCAGTTCTTC
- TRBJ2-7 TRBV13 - CASSLQGEQYF TGTGCCAGCAGCTTGCAGGGAGAGCAGTACTTC
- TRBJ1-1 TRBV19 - CASSIQGTTEAFF TGTGCCAGTAGTATTCAGGGGACCACTGAAGCTTTCTTT
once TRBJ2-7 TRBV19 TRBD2 CATDGGPSTSGSSYEQYF TGTGCCACTGACGGAGGACCTTCGACTAGCGGGAGCTCCTACGAGCAGTACTTC
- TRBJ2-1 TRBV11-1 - CASSWGDPRTNEQFF TGTGCCAGCAGCTGGGGGGACCCACGAACCAATGAGCAGTTCTTC
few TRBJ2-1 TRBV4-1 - CASSNGVDEQFF TGCGCCAGCAGCAACGGTGTAGATGAGCAGTTCTTC
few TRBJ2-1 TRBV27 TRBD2 CASSLLPSGNEQFF TGTGCCAGCAGTTTATTACCTAGCGGCAATGAGCAGTTCTTC
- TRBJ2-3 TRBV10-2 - CATMGTDTQYF TGCGCCACCATGGGGACAGATACGCAGTATTTT
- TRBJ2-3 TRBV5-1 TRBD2 CASSSRLAGTDTQYF TGCGCCAGCAGCTCGAGGCTAGCGGGGACAGATACGCAGTATTTT
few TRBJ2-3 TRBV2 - CASNLDTQYF TGTGCCAGCAATCTGGATACGCAGTATTTT
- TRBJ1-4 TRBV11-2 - CASSFGAGGGEKLFF TGTGCCAGCAGCTTTGGGGCCGGAGGGGGTGAAAAACTGTTTTTT
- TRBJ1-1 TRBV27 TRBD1 CASSLDRGPTEAFF TGTGCCAGCAGTTTGGACAGGGGGCCAACTGAAGCTTTCTTT
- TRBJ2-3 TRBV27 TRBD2 CASRISGRPDTQYF TGTGCCAGCAGAATTAGCGGGAGGCCAGATACGCAGTATTTT
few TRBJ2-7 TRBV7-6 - CASSLGGTDYEQYF TGTGCCAGCAGCTTGGGCGGGACAGACTACGAGCAGTACTTC
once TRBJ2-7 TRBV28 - CASQRGQNEQYF TGTGCCAGTCAACGAGGACAGAACGAGCAGTACTTC
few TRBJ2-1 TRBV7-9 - CASSPAGQISYNEQFF TGTGCCAGCAGCCCAGCGGGACAGATCTCCTACAATGAGCAGTTCTTC
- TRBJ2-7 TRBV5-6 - CASSLGTSTYEQYF TGTGCCAGCAGTCTAGGGACTTCAACCTACGAGCAGTACTTC
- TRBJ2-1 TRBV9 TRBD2 CASSPRTSGRNEQFF TGTGCCAGCAGCCCACGGACTAGCGGGAGGAATGAGCAGTTCTTC
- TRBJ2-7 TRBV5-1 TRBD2 CASSSETSPYEQYF TGCGCCAGCAGCTCGGAGACTAGCCCATACGAGCAGTACTTC
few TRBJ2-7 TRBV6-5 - CASRPSLGQIYEQYF TGTGCCTCCCGGCCCAGCCTCGGACAGATCTACGAGCAGTACTTC
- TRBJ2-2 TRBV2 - CASSEVRDTSSTGELFF TGTGCCAGCAGTGAAGTCCGGGACACGTCGAGCACCGGGGAGCTGTTTTTT
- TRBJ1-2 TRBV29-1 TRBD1 CSIPQGRGYTF TGCAGCATACCACAGGGGAGAGGCTACACCTTC
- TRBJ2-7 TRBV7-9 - CASSKGTGAATYEQYF TGTGCCAGCAGCAAAGGGACTGGCGCAGCCACCTACGAGCAGTACTTC
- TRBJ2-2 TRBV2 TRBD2 CAAKTPAGLGPGELFF TGTGCGGCCAAGACCCCGGCGGGACTAGGTCCCGGGGAGCTGTTTTTT
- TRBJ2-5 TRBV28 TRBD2 CASRTGREGQETQYF TGTGCCAGCAGAACGGGGCGGGAGGGTCAAGAGACCCAGTACTTC